The 2 T cell receptor beta chains reported below all come from one sample, sequenced in a study of glioma-infiltrating T cells after dendritic cell vaccination. Noted time point: after dendritic cell vaccination, including at tumor progression/relapse. Method: immunoSEQ multiplex PCR; TCRdb's copy keeps in-frame clones and lacks some. The sample lists just under 60,000 clones, about four fifths occurring once. The starting material was blood, obtained after dendritic cell vaccination. The receptors derive from a human donor with glioblastoma.

The CDR3 reads CASSLRGTGELFF. The CDR3 nucleotides are TGTGCCAGCAGTTTGAGGGGGACCGGGGAGCTGTTTTTT. J is TRBJ2-2 and V is TRBV7-6; possibly TRBD1 for D (6 bases). CDR1 SGHVS and CDR2 FNYEAQ come from the germline V gene. V was pared by 6 bases and J by 5 bases, with 10 bases between. The CDR3 totals 13 residues.

This clone has a handful of counts. The chain combines TRBV4-1 with TRBJ2-1; 12 bases map to TRBD2. Germline V lookup: CDR1 MGHRA, CDR2 YSYEKL. This CDR3 is 15 amino acids long. J gave up 12 bases and V 2 bases, and 8 bases lay outside the gene matches. In nucleotides, the CDR3 is TGCGCCAGCAGCCAACCTAGGACTAGCGGGGCGATGCAGTTCTTC. As protein: CASSQPRTSGAMQFF.